The 5 T cell receptor beta chains below come from one sample, sequenced in a study of blood T cell repertoires in COVID-19. Here immunoSEQ multiplex PCR was the method, and the copy in TCRdb shows in-frame clones only, minus some. Of some 150,000 clones listed, roughly 80% were seen once; the top ten hold around 10%. The material sequenced was PBMCs or T cells enriched from blood (not recorded which). These receptors all stem from a man aged 45 to 65 who had recovered from COVID-19.

The rearrangement links TRBV30 to TRBJ1-1; D remains ambiguous. Germline CDR1 reads GTSNPN; CDR2 reads SVGIG (reference sequence). CDR3 size: 12 residues. The germline V and J ends were trimmed by 4 bases and 1 base, with 7 bases remaining between them. This chain's CDR3 is CAWIRENTEAFF. The CDR3 bases are TGTGCCTGGATTCGCGAGAACACTGAAGCTTTCTTT.

J is TRBJ2-5 and V is TRBV5-6; the match to TRBD1 covers 8 bases. V shed 1 base, J shed 3 bases, and the junction held 5 bases outside the gene matches. The CDR3 sequence is 15 residues long. Germline V gives CDR1 SGHDT, CDR2 YYEEEE. The CDR3 DNA reads TGTGCCAGCAGCTTGCCAGGACAGGGAGAAGAGACCCAGTACTTC. Amino acid sequence: CASSLPGQGEETQYF.

This chain joins TRBV6-5 and TRBJ1-5; the match to TRBD1 covers 8 bases. CDR1 and CDR2 (germline): MNHEY, SVGAGI. There are 15 residues in the CDR3. V was pared by 0 bases and J by 5 bases, with 3 bases of the junction left unmatched. The CDR3 reads CASSYSQGAHQPQHF. CDR3 in DNA: TGTGCCAGCAGTTACTCGCAGGGGGCGCATCAGCCCCAGCATTTT.

This chain connects TRBV13 to TRBJ2-5, with 9 nucleotides matching TRBD1. Germline CDR1 and CDR2: PRHDT and FYEKMQ (reference sequence). The CDR3 has 14 residues. The ends lost 5 bases at V and 4 bases at J; junction bases unmatched: 5. The CDR3, as DNA: TGTGCCAGCAGCACCGGGACAGGGAGAGAGACCCAGTACTTC. This gives the protein CASSTGTGRETQYF.

This clone occurred a few times. The V gene is TRBV7-2, the J gene TRBJ2-2; a weak D match, TRBD1 (5 bases). V lost 6 bases to trimming and J lost 0 bases, with 11 bases between them. The CDR3 loop spans 15 amino acids. CDR1 is SGHTA, CDR2 FQGNSA, per germline. The CDR3 DNA reads as TGTGCCAGCAGTTACCAGGGATCGAACACCGGGGAGCTGTTTTTT. Protein product: CASSYQGSNTGELFF. The full variable domain, its missing parts supplied by reference TRBV7-2 and TRBJ2-2, is GAGVSQSPSNKVTEKGKDVELRCDPISGHTALYWYRQSLGQGLEFLIYFQGNSAPDKSGLPSDRFSAERTGGSVSTLTIQRTQQEDSAVYLCASSYQGSNTGELFFGEGSRLTVL.